What follows describes a single T cell receptor (beta chain). The data were produced by immunoSEQ multiplex PCR, yet TCRdb's version contains in-frame clones alone and is incomplete. The repertoire holds 200,000 to 250,000 clones, with about 88% as singletons. The CDR3 totals 15 residues. V lost 1 base to trimming and J lost 0 bases, with 8 bases between them. Per germline, CDR1 SGHRS and CDR2 YFSETQ. This entry comes from a study of cytomegalovirus exposure and HLA in healthy donors. Overall study context: A subsequent analysis stated that the 110 or so validation repertoires were run on the same platform as the 550 to 750 first-cohort repertoires.

The receptor's source is a man in his late teens or twenties in good health and CMV-seropositive. What was sequenced was PBMCs. The chain uses TRBV5-1 and TRBJ1-3, with a possible D match to TRBD1 (5 bases). The CDR3: CASSLQGRSGNTIYF. CDR3 sequence (DNA): TGCGCCAGCAGCTTGCAGGGCCGCTCTGGAAACACCATATATTTT. Complete variable domain (other parts from reference TRBV5-1 and TRBJ1-3): KAGVTQTPRYLIKTRGQQVTLSCSPISGHRSVSWYQQTPGQGLQFLFEYFSETQRNKGNFPGRFSGRQFSNSRSEMNVSTLELGDSALYLCASSLQGRSGNTIYFGEGSWLTVV.